The TCR beta chain under discussion was sequenced for a study of beta chain features in type 1 diabetes listed by TCRdb under 2018. With regard to the full study: Mean age, gender distribution, total cell number and subset yield were not different between patients and healthy donors. A total of 85 million to 140 million sorted cells were examined across all samples, and the number of cells per subset was strongly correlated with RNA yield. In the study, recently diagnosed type 1 diabetes patients and matched healthy donors were compared on the TCRB repertoires of their sorted circulating CD4+ T cell subsets. Regulatory and stem cell-like memory subsets were obtained from only 8 patients and about eight healthy donors, while naive and central memory subsets were obtained from all 30 or so donors. Study-wide conclusions, independent of this receptor: Shorter templates might be favored by PCR, yet because patient and control samples were amplified and corrected together, any such skew would affect both groups equally. In all four CD4+ subsets, TCRB CDR3 length was moderately but significantly shorter in type 1 diabetes patients. Patients with type 1 diabetes made fewer insertions and deleted more nucleotides at VDJ recombination sites, implying thymic rearrangement abnormalities. The naive, central memory and regulatory TCRB repertoires appeared to resemble one another more closely among patients than among healthy donors. HLA sub-analyses involved small numbers of individuals, so any influence of HLA type on TCRB rearrangement remained unresolved. Because cDNA was sequenced instead of genomic DNA, highly expressing activated cells could be over-represented, though the groups showed no difference in activation or CD3 levels.

For this chain, trimming is 7 bases at the V end and 4 bases at the J end, and the number of junction bases without a gene match is 3. The CDR3 contains 12 residues, cysteine and phenylalanine counted. This entry keeps only the CDR3 DNA: 36 bases, framed from base 1. According to the germline V gene, CDR1 reads SQVTM and CDR2 reads ANQGSEA. From each donor, a single peripheral blood sample of about 100 mL on average was drawn into heparinised tubes. A BD FACSAria II and a panel including CD45RO, CCR7, CD25, CD127, CD95 and CD27 were used to sort naive, central memory, regulatory and stem cell-like memory CD4+ T cells. Purity was above 98% for every sorted population. Right away, PBMCs were isolated by Lymphoprep density gradient centrifugation and were stained directly, with no culture step. So that batch effects would be minimized, each experiment stained and sorted samples in pairs, pairing one healthy donor with one patient.

All of the isolated RNA was reverse transcribed with the High Capacity cDNA Reverse Transcription Kit, so expressed TCRB transcripts were sequenced. Naive, central memory and regulatory T cell samples underwent deep immunoSEQ sequencing, averaging around 3.7 million total reads per sample. Sorted cells were lysed in RLT buffer and RNA was extracted with DNase-treated RNeasy Micro or Mini kits, depending on cell number. To prevent cross-contamination, every cell subset was processed on its own, while patient and healthy donor samples were processed together. The immunoSEQ multiplex PCR was used to amplify TCRB sequences from cDNA, yielding 87-bp fragments that span the CDR3 region. Sequencing of the amplicons was done on the Illumina HiSeq platform. Per the original workflow: PCR bias was corrected computationally using synthetic template baselines, and reads within Hamming distance 2 were collapsed, with unmergeable singletons discarded. Reads were aligned against IMGT to assign V, D and J genes, CDR3 length and insertions or deletions at six rearrangement sites. Clonotype counts were normalized to sorted cell number within each subset before computing true diversity and Gini coefficients with the tcR R package. The overlap coefficient, calculated on TCRB nucleotide sequences, was used to measure repertoire sharing. As a proxy for the pre-selection repertoire, out-of-frame TCRB sequences from naive cells were analyzed. As stored in TCRdb, this immuneACCESS dataset retains in-frame rearrangements with V and J assigned. A fraction of the clones does not appear; measured against another copy, unresolved V genes explain less than half of the discrepancy, and the remainder lacks a known reason. V, J and clone size derive from that table, while D and trimming were established from the DNA sequence. Within this sample are 250,000 or so clones, with approximately 15% of them counted one time only. Roughly 0.02% of the sample belongs to the ten largest clones.

This clone was seen a handful of times. Its antigen is still unknown. Qualities for individual bases were not recorded, and no much larger clone is one base off. The same CDR3 arises from other DNA sequences in this sample as well. The chain was built from TRBV29-1 and TRBJ1-5; the junction holds 8 bases that match TRBD1. Sequencing was performed on naive CD4+ T cells from blood. The cell subset or site label on this specimen signifies: true naive CD4+ T cells. The receptor was derived from a man between 25 and 39 years old with type 1 diabetes. This receptor has the CDR3 CSARQGNQPQHF. The DNA is TGCAGCGCCCGACAGGGGAATCAGCCCCAGCATTTT.